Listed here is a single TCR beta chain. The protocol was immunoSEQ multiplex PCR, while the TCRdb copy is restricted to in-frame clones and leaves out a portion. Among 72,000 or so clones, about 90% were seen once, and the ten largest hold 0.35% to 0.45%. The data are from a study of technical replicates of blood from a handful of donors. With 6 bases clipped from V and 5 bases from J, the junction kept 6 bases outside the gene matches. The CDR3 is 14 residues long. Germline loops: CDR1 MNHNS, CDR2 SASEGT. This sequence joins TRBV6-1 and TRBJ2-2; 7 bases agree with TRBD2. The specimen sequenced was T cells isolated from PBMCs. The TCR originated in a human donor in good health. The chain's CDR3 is CASRRGSITGELFF. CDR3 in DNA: TGTGCCAGCAGACGCGGGAGTATTACCGGGGAGCTGTTTTTT.